A single sample gave rise to the 17 T cell receptor beta chains below, sequenced in a study of T cells in localized non-small cell lung cancer. Here immunoSEQ multiplex PCR was the method, and the copy in TCRdb shows in-frame clones only, minus some. The table lists about 33,000 clones, about 85% of them singletons. Source: peripheral blood mononuclear cells, taken before any cancer treatment. The receptors come from a man between 40 and 70 years old with stage III lung adenocarcinoma.

The V call is TRBV20-1, the J call TRBJ1-2; D ambiguous. The V gene lost 6 bases and the J gene lost 8 bases, with 13 bases spanning the gap. This CDR3 is built from 11 residues. CDR1 is DFQATT and CDR2 is SNEGSKA in the germline V gene (reference sequence). CDR3 sequence (DNA): TGCAGTGCCCTCTCCGTGCGGGGCTACACCTTC. This encodes CSALSVRGYTF.

V is TRBV5-1 and J is TRBJ1-2; 9 bases match TRBD1. The CDR3 sequence is 18 residues long. The ends lost 0 bases at V and 2 bases at J; junction bases unmatched: 11. Germline V lookup: CDR1 SGHRS, CDR2 YFSETQ. CDR3 sequence: CASSLGVVQGAWNYGYTF. The CDR3 DNA reads as TGCGCCAGCAGCTTGGGGGTAGTACAGGGGGCTTGGAACTATGGCTACACCTTC.

V is TRBV2 and J is TRBJ2-5; 7 bases map to TRBD2. The CDR3 sequence is 16 residues long. Trimming removed 5 bases from V and 5 bases from J; junction bases left unmatched: 14. CDR1 and CDR2 (germline): SNHLY, FYNNEI. The CDR3 spells CASSPDWGREGETQYF. The CDR3 bases are TGTGCCAGCAGTCCCGACTGGGGCAGGGAGGGGGAGACCCAGTACTTC.

This chain connects TRBV2 to TRBJ2-2, with D perhaps being TRBD1 or TRBD2 (5 bases each). The CDR3 is 14 amino acids. Germline V gene data show CDR1 as SNHLY and CDR2 as FYNNEI. V gave up 6 bases and J gave up 0 bases, with 8 bases separating them. The CDR3: CASSRGPNTGELFF. Written as DNA, the CDR3 is TGTGCCAGCAGCCGGGGACCGAACACCGGGGAGCTGTTTTTT.

This sequence joins TRBV4-2 and TRBJ2-2, with a tentative D call TRBD1 (6 bases). V was pared by 1 base and J by 0 bases, with 9 bases between. This CDR3 comprises 16 residues. Germline-derived CDR1 and CDR2 are LGHNA and YNFKEQ. CDR3 nucleotide sequence: TGTGCCAGCAGCCAAGGGACAGTCGCGAACACCGGGGAGCTGTTTTTT. Its protein product is CASSQGTVANTGELFF.

The chain couples TRBV4-1 to TRBJ2-5; 7 bases fit TRBD1. V was pared by 3 bases and J by 8 bases, with 9 bases of the junction left unmatched. This CDR3 is 14 amino acids long. Germline lookup yields CDR1 MGHRA and CDR2 YSYEKL. CDR3 in DNA: TGCGCCAGCAGCCAGGGTGACAGGGAGATTACCCAGTACTTC. This encodes CASSQGDREITQYF.

The chain is built from TRBV25-1 and TRBJ2-7, with 10 bases aligning to TRBD1. The length of the CDR3 is 15 residues. V lost 4 bases to trimming and J lost 4 bases; unmatched junction nucleotides: 7. CDR1 and CDR2 from the germline V gene are MGHDK and SYGVNS. The CDR3 DNA follows: TGTGCCAGCAGTGGGACGGACAGGGGGTCGTACGAGCAGTACTTC. Amino acid sequence: CASSGTDRGSYEQYF.

The chain uses TRBV18 and TRBJ2-7; D not certain. Trimming pared 3 bases from V and 0 bases from J, leaving 18 bases between. CDR1 and CDR2 from the germline V gene are KGHSH and LQKENI. The CDR3 is 17 amino acids. CDR3 DNA: TGTGCCAGCTCACCCTTTCTGGGAAGCGCTAACTCCTACGAGCAGTACTTC. Protein sequence: CASSPFLGSANSYEQYF.

The chain combines TRBV5-1 with TRBJ2-3, with D unresolved. The CDR3 contains 15 residues. In germline, CDR1 is SGHRS, CDR2 YFSETQ. The V gene lost 6 bases and the J gene lost 0 bases, with 14 bases spanning the gap. CDR3 sequence (DNA): TGCGCCAGCACTATTCTTCCCTCTAGCACAGATACGCAGTATTTT. Translation: CASTILPSSTDTQYF.

This chain joins TRBV11-3 and TRBJ2-2; TRBD2 aligns across 8 bases. J was trimmed by 6 bases and V by 1 base; bases with no gene match: 4. This CDR3 is 15 amino acids long. Germline V gene sequence: CDR1 SGHNT, CDR2 YENEEA. CDR3 amino acids: CASSLARAGAGELFF. CDR3 DNA sequence: TGTGCCAGCAGCTTAGCTCGAGCGGGAGCCGGGGAGCTGTTTTTT.

The V call is TRBV4-3, the J call TRBJ1-3; unclear D gene. Germline V gene data show CDR1 as LGHNA and CDR2 as YSLEER. V was shortened by 0 bases and J by 0 bases, with 12 bases between the two germline ends. This CDR3 is 17 amino acids long. The CDR3 region is CASSQDFRPSSGNTIYF. The DNA for the CDR3 is TGCGCCAGCAGCCAAGATTTCAGGCCGTCCTCTGGAAACACCATATATTTT.

The V and J genes are TRBV6-5 and TRBJ2-7; tentative D call: TRBD1 (6 bases). The germline gives CDR1 MNHEY, CDR2 SVGAGI. Deletions cut 8 bases from V and 6 bases from J, with 14 bases between. CDR3 length: 12 amino acids. This CDR3 reads CASGQGLSEQYF. CDR3 nucleotide sequence: TGTGCCAGCGGTCAGGGGTTGAGCGAGCAGTACTTC.

The rearrangement uses TRBV4-3 and TRBJ1-4; 9 bases are shared with TRBD1. Germline V lookup: CDR1 LGHNA, CDR2 YSLEER. V lost 1 base to trimming and J lost 5 bases; unmatched junction nucleotides: 2. The CDR3 runs to 15 residues. CDR3 region: CASSQVGTGNEKLFF. The CDR3 DNA reads TGCGCCAGCAGCCAAGTAGGGACAGGGAATGAAAAACTGTTTTTT.

V is TRBV5-8 and J is TRBJ1-1; D not resolved. Germline V lookup: CDR1 SGHTS, CDR2 YDEGEE. The CDR3 covers 17 residues. V was trimmed by 0 bases and J by 0 bases, leaving 15 bases between them. CDR3 DNA: TGTGCCAGCAGCTTGGCCAAGGTCAGCTTAATGAACACTGAAGCTTTCTTT. Its protein is CASSLAKVSLMNTEAFF.

The V gene is TRBV7-6, the J gene TRBJ2-5, with 11 bases aligning to TRBD2. Germline CDR1 is SGHVS and CDR2 is FNYEAQ. After removal of 5 bases from V and 1 base from J, the junction contained 3 bases not matched to a gene. This CDR3 contains 15 residues. The CDR3, as DNA: TGTGCCAGCAGCCCTAGCGGGGGGATCCAAGAGACCCAGTACTTC. Translating it yields CASSPSGGIQETQYF.

The chain links TRBV7-8 to TRBJ2-5; TRBD2 might be the D (6 bases). The germline CDR1 and CDR2 sequences are SGHVS and FQNEAQ. The V end was cut by 7 bases, the J end by 4 bases, with 19 bases between. The CDR3 extends over 15 amino acids. The CDR3 region is CASIWGVVDLETQYF. CDR3 sequence (DNA): TGTGCCAGCATATGGGGGGTTGTTGATTTAGAGACCCAGTACTTC.

The chain couples TRBV20-1 to TRBJ2-5; D tentatively fits TRBD1 or TRBD2 (6 bases each). Germline V gene lookup returns CDR1 DFQATT and CDR2 SNEGSKA (reference sequence). The CDR3 spans 11 residues. Trimming pared 6 bases from V and 5 bases from J, leaving 10 bases between. Here the CDR3 DNA reads TGCAGTGCGGGGGGCCGGGAGACCCAGTACTTC. This sequence encodes CSAGGRETQYF.